This T cell receptor (beta chain) was retrieved from a study of blood T cell repertoires in COVID-19. Study at large: Whether acute or convalescent, the COVID-19 samples came from the United States, Italy and Spain. PBMCs, B-cell-depleted T cells, or T cells provided the cDNA or gDNA that made up the material.

Authors' data handling: Amplification from reference gene primers served as the basis for estimated nucleated cell counts. TCRdb keeps only in-frame clones here, not all; method: immunoSEQ multiplex PCR. The V and J calls and clone size come from that table; D and trimming were worked out from the DNA. The sample consists of approximately 110,000 clones, approximately 85% of them appearing once. Between the trimmed V and J ends, which lost 1 base and 3 bases, there was a span of 13 bases. Per the germline V gene, CDR1 is SGHRS and CDR2 is YFSETQ. The CDR3 sequence is 15 residues long. In Seattle, patients joined the study during active infection and were tracked longitudinally.

The rearrangement joins TRBV5-1 to TRBJ1-1, with no clear D. The receptor's source is a woman older than 75 with COVID-19, enrolled during active disease. What was sequenced was peripheral blood. The CDR3 DNA reads TGCGCCAGCAGCTTGTTGGGCAGAAAGTACACTGAAGCTTTCTTT. Amino acids: CASSLLGRKYTEAFF.